This T cell receptor (beta chain) is from a study of cytomegalovirus exposure and HLA in healthy donors. The study ran its PCR with 60 Vbeta and 13 Jbeta primers. The repertoire was sequenced with immunoSEQ multiplex PCR; TCRdb's copy has only in-frame clones and lacks some. The listing contains roughly 120,000 clones. Germline V gene lookup returns CDR1 MNHNY and CDR2 SVGAGI (reference sequence). Trimming removed 2 bases from V and 4 bases from J; junction bases left unmatched: 5. The CDR3 length is 15 residues. This clonotype was sampled from a man aged 25-40 years in good health and CMV-seronegative. The V and J genes are TRBV6-6 and TRBJ1-3; 7 positions match TRBD1. The sequencing input was PBMCs. CDR3 in amino acids: CASSYLTGSGNTIYF. CDR3 coding DNA: TGTGCCAGCAGTTACCTGACAGGGTCCGGAAACACCATATATTTT.